A single sample is the source of the 18 T cell receptor beta chains below, sequenced in a study of STAT5B mutations in CD4+ large granular lymphocyte leukemia. Some clones are missing from TCRdb's copy, which holds only in-frame ones; the method was immunoSEQ multiplex PCR. Of roughly 1,500 clones in the sample, around 73% are singletons; the top ten hold 89%. What was sequenced was PBMCs. These receptors were taken from a woman in her sixties or seventies with CD4+ T-cell large granular lymphocyte leukemia.

This CDR3 reads CASSMSRASGNTIYF. In DNA form, the CDR3 reads TGTGCCAGTAGTATGTCCCGAGCCTCTGGAAACACCATATATTTT. The chain couples TRBV19 to TRBJ1-3, with D unclear. The CDR3 length is 15 residues. Trimming took off 3 bases at V and 0 bases at J, with 9 bases between the two ends. Germline lookup yields CDR1 LNHDA and CDR2 SQIVND (reference sequence).

The chain combines TRBV25-1 with TRBJ1-5; tentatively, D is TRBD1 (5 bases). The CDR3 contains 13 residues. V was cut by 8 bases and J by 0 bases, with 8 bases left in between. The germline V gene has CDR1 MGHDK and CDR2 SYGVNS. CDR3 loop: CASGQGSNQPQHF. In nucleotides, the CDR3 is TGTGCCAGCGGTCAGGGTAGCAATCAGCCCCAGCATTTT. Full variable domain (rest looked up from reference TRBV25-1 and TRBJ1-5): EADIYQTPRYLVIGTGKKITLECSQTMGHDKMYWYQQDPGMELHLIHYSYGVNSTEKGDLSSESTVSRIRTEHFPLTLESARPSHTSQYLCASGQGSNQPQHFGDGTRLSIL.

CDR3 amino acids: CASSKGDRAEFF. CDR3 DNA: TGTGCCAGCAGCAAGGGGGACAGGGCAGAGTTTTTT. The chain carries TRBV5-6 and TRBJ1-4, with 9 bases identical to TRBD1. The germline CDR1 and CDR2 sequences are SGHDT and YYEEEE. Trimming removed 4 bases from V and 16 bases from J; junction bases left unmatched: 8. The CDR3 sequence is 12 residues long. Filled out from reference TRBV5-6 and TRBJ1-4, the complete variable domain reads DAGVTQSPTHLIKTRGQQVTLRCSPKSGHDTVSWYQQALGQGPQFIFQYYEEEERQRGNFPDRFSGHQFPNYSSELNVNALLLGDSALYLCASSKGDRAEFFGSGTQLSVL.

By share, this clone ranks as medium-sized. V gene TRBV25-1 combines with J gene TRBJ1-1; 8 bases match TRBD1. The germline CDR1 and CDR2 sequences are MGHDK and SYGVNS. V dropped 6 bases and J dropped 4; count of bases not matched to a gene: 4. The CDR3 runs to 13 residues. This CDR3 reads CASSYQGATEAFF. As DNA, the CDR3 is TGTGCCAGCAGCTACCAGGGGGCCACTGAAGCTTTCTTT. The full variable domain, with the rest looked up from reference TRBV25-1 and TRBJ1-1, is EADIYQTPRYLVIGTGKKITLECSQTMGHDKMYWYQQDPGMELHLIHYSYGVNSTEKGDLSSESTVSRIRTEHFPLTLESARPSHTSQYLCASSYQGATEAFFGQGTRLTVV.

The chain uses TRBV12-5 and TRBJ1-1; no definite D call. This CDR3 has 14 amino acids. The germline gives CDR1 LGHNT, CDR2 FRNRAP. The V and J ends lost 4 bases and 5 bases respectively, with 14 bases between them. The CDR3 DNA follows: TGTGCTAGTGGTTCCACCTCGGACGGAACTGAAGCTTTCTTT. As protein: CASGSTSDGTEAFF.

The chain links TRBV2 to TRBJ2-3; 14 bases agree with TRBD2. This CDR3 region has 15 residues. Germline CDR1 reads SNHLY; CDR2 reads FYNNEI. The ends lost 6 bases at V and 7 bases at J; junction bases unmatched: 6. Here the CDR3 DNA reads TGTGCCAGCAGCGGGACTAGCGGGAGCGGGCATACGCAGTATTTT. It specifies CASSGTSGSGHTQYF.

The chain has TRBV4-3 and TRBJ1-5; 9 bases are shared with TRBD1. J lost 5 bases, V lost 1 base, and 9 bases had no gene match. The CDR3 covers 17 residues. Germline values: CDR1 LGHNA, CDR2 YSLEER. The CDR3 is CASSQAGGQGLDQPQHF. The CDR3 DNA sequence: TGCGCCAGCAGCCAAGCCGGGGGACAGGGTCTAGATCAGCCCCAGCATTTT.

The J gene is TRBJ2-3, the V gene TRBV15; TRBD2 matches 9 bases. Germline trimming cut 5 bases from V and 0 bases from J; bases unmatched to any gene: 6. This CDR3 comprises 16 residues. The V gene's germline CDR1 is LNHNV and CDR2 YYDKDF (reference sequence). The CDR3 is CATSRLAGPSTDTQYF. CDR3 in DNA: TGTGCCACCAGCCGTCTAGCGGGACCTAGCACAGATACGCAGTATTTT.

CDR3: CASSLLGGTRNEKLFF. The DNA for the CDR3 is TGTGCCAGCAGCTTATTGGGGGGGACACGCAATGAAAAACTGTTTTTT. J is TRBJ1-4 and V is TRBV7-6; D is perhaps TRBD1 (6 bases). Between the trimmed V and J ends, which lost 2 bases and 5 bases, there was a span of 15 bases. The CDR3 runs 16 residues. CDR1 and CDR2 from the germline V gene are SGHVS and FNYEAQ.

The chain is built from TRBV7-2 and TRBJ2-2, with 9 bases fitting TRBD1. The CDR3 extends over 14 amino acids. V trimming: 6 bases; J trimming: 7 bases; junction bases outside the gene matches: 6. The V gene's germline CDR1 is SGHTA and CDR2 FQGNSA. The CDR3 protein is CASRGDRAVGELFF. For the CDR3, the DNA is TGTGCCAGCAGAGGGGACAGGGCTGTCGGGGAGCTGTTTTTT.

The chain links TRBV30 to TRBJ2-1; 9 nucleotides line up with TRBD2. CDR1 and CDR2 (germline): GTSNPN, SVGIG (reference sequence). The ends lost 5 bases at V and 6 bases at J; junction bases unmatched: 2. CDR3 length equals 12 residues. The CDR3 here is CAWGAGGNEQFF. The CDR3 DNA is TGTGCCTGGGGAGCGGGGGGCAATGAGCAGTTCTTC. Full variable domain (remainder filled in from reference TRBV30 and TRBJ2-1): SQTIHQWPATLVQPVGSPLSLECTVEGTSNPNLYWYRQAAGRGLQLLFYSVGIGQISSEVPQNLSASRPQDRQFILSSKKLLLSDSGFYLCAWGAGGNEQFFGPGTRLTVL.

This chain uses TRBV19 with TRBJ2-6; D perhaps matches TRBD1 (5 bases). The germline V and J ends were trimmed by 4 bases and 6 bases, with 10 bases remaining between them. Germline loops: CDR1 LNHDA, CDR2 SQIVND (reference sequence). The CDR3 spans 14 residues. CDR3 in amino acids: CASSNGHLANVLTF. Here the CDR3 DNA reads TGTGCCAGTAGTAACGGACATCTGGCCAACGTCCTGACTTTC.

The V and J genes are TRBV19 and TRBJ2-3; the match to TRBD1 covers 9 bases. CDR1 and CDR2 (germline): LNHDA, SQIVND (reference sequence). V trimming: 9 bases; J trimming: 3 bases; junction bases outside the gene matches: 7. There are 14 residues in the CDR3. The DNA for the CDR3 is TGTGCCAGCACGGACAGGGGAAGAACAGATACGCAGTATTTT. Residues: CASTDRGRTDTQYF.

The J gene is TRBJ2-5, the V gene TRBV6-6, with TRBD2 as a possible D gene (6 bases). The CDR3 has 12 residues. Between the trimmed V and J ends, which lost 6 bases and 7 bases, there was a span of 12 bases. The germline CDR1 and CDR2 sequences are MNHNY and SVGAGI (reference sequence). CDR3 in DNA: TGTGCCAGCAGCCAGGGAGGTGGGACCCAGTACTTC. It codes for CASSQGGGTQYF.

V and J are TRBV7-9 and TRBJ1-3, with TRBD1 as a possible D gene (5 bases). Germline loops: CDR1 SEHNR, CDR2 FQNEAQ (reference sequence). V lost 7 bases to trimming and J lost 0 bases, with 16 bases between them. The CDR3 is 16 amino acids. CDR3 loop: CASTKGQAISGNTIYF. Here the CDR3 DNA reads TGTGCCAGCACCAAGGGGCAGGCCATCTCTGGAAACACCATATATTTT.

The chain links TRBV4-3 to TRBJ1-2; D unclear. The CDR3 has 12 amino acids. Trimming removed 3 bases from V and 2 bases from J, with 4 bases in between. Germline V gives CDR1 LGHNA, CDR2 YSLEER. The CDR3 nucleotides are TGCGCCAGCAGCCAGGGAAACTATGGCTACACCTTC. As protein: CASSQGNYGYTF.

J is TRBJ2-1 and V is TRBV11-2, with 12 bases matching TRBD2. Germline V gene data show CDR1 as SGHAT and CDR2 as FQNNGV. This CDR3 has 18 amino acids. The V and J ends lost 4 bases and 12 bases, in that order; junction bases with no gene match: 19. The CDR3 region is CASSSIGRGLAGGVRQFF. The CDR3 nucleotides are TGTGCCAGCAGCTCTATAGGCCGCGGGCTAGCGGGGGGGGTGAGGCAGTTCTTC.

The J gene is TRBJ1-2, the V gene TRBV19; D is unresolved. This CDR3 comprises 11 residues. V was clipped by 5 bases and J by 14 bases, with 15 bases between them. Germline V CDR1 and CDR2: LNHDA, SQIVND (reference sequence). Written as DNA, the CDR3 is TGTGCCAGTAGTGCTCCCGGCCCCTTGACCTTC. It encodes CASSAPGPLTF.